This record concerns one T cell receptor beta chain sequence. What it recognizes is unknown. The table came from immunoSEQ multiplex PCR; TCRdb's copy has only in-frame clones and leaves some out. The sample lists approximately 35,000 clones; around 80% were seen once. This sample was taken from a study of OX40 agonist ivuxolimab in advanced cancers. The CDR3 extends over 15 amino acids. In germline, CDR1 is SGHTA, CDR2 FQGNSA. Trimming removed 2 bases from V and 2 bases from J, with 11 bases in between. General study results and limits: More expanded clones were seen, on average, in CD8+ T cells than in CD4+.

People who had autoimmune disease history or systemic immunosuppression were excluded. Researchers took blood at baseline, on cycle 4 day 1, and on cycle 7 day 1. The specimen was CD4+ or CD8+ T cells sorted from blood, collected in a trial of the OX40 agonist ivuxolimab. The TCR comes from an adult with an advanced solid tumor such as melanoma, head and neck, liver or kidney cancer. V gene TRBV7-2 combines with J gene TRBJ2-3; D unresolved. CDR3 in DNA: TGTGCCAGCAGCTTAACCCCCCCACTCACAGATACGCAGTATTTT. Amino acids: CASSLTPPLTDTQYF.